Reported below is one T cell receptor beta chain. Its cognate antigen is unknown. Receiving focal radiation plus CTLA-4 blockade with ipilimumab were patients who had chemo-refractory metastatic non-small-cell lung cancer. TCRdb's copy holds only in-frame clones and misses some; the assay was immunoSEQ multiplex PCR. Seen here are about 110,000 clones, under 90% observed once, and the top ten hold approximately 2.5%. V was trimmed by 2 bases and J by 3 bases, leaving 11 bases between them. CDR1 is SGHVS and CDR2 is FQNEAQ in the germline V gene. The CDR3 consists of 14 residues. This sample was taken from a study of radiotherapy plus CTLA-4 blockade in lung cancer. Study in general: Across the patients, objective responses occurred in about 19%, and disease control in about 29%.

Findings of the study overall: Expansion of tumor-derived TCR clones was observed in blood after radiotherapy plus ipilimumab. Interferon-beta, together with early blood T cell clone dynamics, reportedly best predicted response.

This TCR derives from a human donor with non-small cell lung cancer that progressed on radiotherapy plus ipilimumab. Some clones in this sample may be carry-over from other donors' samples. The chain combines TRBV7-8 with TRBJ2-7; D is possibly TRBD1 (6 bases). The sequences come from peripheral blood, collected from a patient treated with radiotherapy plus ipilimumab. The CDR3 is CASSLNREYYEQYF. The CDR3 DNA is TGTGCCAGCAGCTTAAACAGGGAGTACTACGAGCAGTACTTC. Full variable domain (rest looked up from reference TRBV7-8 and TRBJ2-7): GAGVSQSPRYKVAKRGQDVALRCDPISGHVSLFWYQQALGQGPEFLTYFQNEAQLDKSGLPSDRFFAERPEGSVSTLKIQRTQQEDSAVYLCASSLNREYYEQYFGPGTRLTVT.